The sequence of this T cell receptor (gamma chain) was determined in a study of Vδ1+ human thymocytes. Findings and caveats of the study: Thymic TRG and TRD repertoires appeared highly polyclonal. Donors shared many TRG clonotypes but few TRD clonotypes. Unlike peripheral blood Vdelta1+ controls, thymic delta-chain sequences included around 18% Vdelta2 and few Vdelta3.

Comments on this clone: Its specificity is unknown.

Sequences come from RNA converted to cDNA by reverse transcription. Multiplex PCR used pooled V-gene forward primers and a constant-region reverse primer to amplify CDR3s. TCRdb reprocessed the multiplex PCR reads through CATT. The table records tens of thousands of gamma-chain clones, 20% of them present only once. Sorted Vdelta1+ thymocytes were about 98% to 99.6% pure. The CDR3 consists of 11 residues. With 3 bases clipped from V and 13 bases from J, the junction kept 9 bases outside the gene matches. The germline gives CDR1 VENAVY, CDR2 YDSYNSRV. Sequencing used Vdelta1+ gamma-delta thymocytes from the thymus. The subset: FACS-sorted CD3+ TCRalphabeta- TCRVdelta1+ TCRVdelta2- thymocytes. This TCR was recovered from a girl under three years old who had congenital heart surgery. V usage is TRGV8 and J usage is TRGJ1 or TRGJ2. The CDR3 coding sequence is TGTGCCACCTGGGATTTCGGGACTAAACTCTTT. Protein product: CATWDFGTKLF.